One sample yielded the 22 T cell receptor beta chains listed below, sequenced in a study of vaccination effects on CD4 cells after COVID-19. Sequencing used immunoSEQ multiplex PCR; TCRdb keeps in-frame clones, though not all of them. The sample shows 70,000 or so clones, around 72% of them seen only once. Antigen-specific CD4+ T cells were first expanded with viral peptide pools by the ViraFEST assay and only then sequenced. After around nine days in culture, the CD4+ T cells were isolated. This person's SARS-CoV-2 infection, confirmed by PCR, occurred between March and December 2020. These receptors have no known antigen. Material: CD4+ T cells from PBMCs cultured with HIV peptides, obtained before COVID-19 vaccination. Subset defined: HIV-1 Nef peptide pool negative control/reference culture. The receptor set was obtained from a human donor who had a prior SARS-CoV-2 infection.

The chain uses TRBV5-1 and TRBJ2-5, with 11 bases lining up with TRBD1. Losses at the gene ends were 4 bases for V and 5 bases for J; bases not matched to a gene: 4. The CDR3 consists of 14 residues. Germline V gene sequence: CDR1 SGHRS, CDR2 YFSETQ. CDR3 loop: CASSRTGGGETQYF. The CDR3 coding sequence is TGCGCCAGCAGCCGGACAGGGGGCGGCGAGACCCAGTACTTC.

The J gene is TRBJ2-1, the V gene TRBV6-5; 9 bases are shared with TRBD2. This CDR3 is 15 amino acids long. Germline values: CDR1 MNHEY, CDR2 SVGAGI. V dropped 4 bases and J dropped 4; count of bases not matched to a gene: 5. In DNA, the CDR3 is TGTGCCAGCAGTTTTGGACTAGCGACATACAATGAGCAGTTCTTC. This codes for CASSFGLATYNEQFF.

The V gene is TRBV5-4, the J gene TRBJ1-1; D may be TRBD1 (6 bases). Trimming took off 3 bases at V and 7 bases at J, with 19 bases between the two ends. CDR1 is SGHNT, CDR2 YYREEE, per germline (reference sequence). CDR3 size: 15 residues. This CDR3 reads CASSSKQGYQVEAFF. In nucleotides, the CDR3 is TGTGCCAGCAGCTCGAAACAGGGTTATCAGGTTGAAGCTTTCTTT.

Within the sample, this clone is medium-sized. Other DNA sequences of this sample code for an identical CDR3. This chain connects TRBV5-1 to TRBJ2-1; no firm D call. CDR1 and CDR2 (germline): SGHRS, YFSETQ. This CDR3 spans 13 amino acids. With 0 bases removed from V and 4 bases from J, the gap between germline ends came to 5 bases. DNA for the CDR3: TGCGCCAGCAGCTTGGGCCAGTACAATGAGCAGTTCTTC. This translates into CASSLGQYNEQFF.

The chain is built from TRBV12-3 or TRBV12-4 and TRBJ2-5, with a tentative D call TRBD1 (5 bases). The CDR3 loop spans 13 amino acids. The ends were cut back, 5 bases at V and 2 bases at J, with 9 bases in the middle. The CDR3 sequence is CASSVTGQETQYF. As DNA, the CDR3 is TGTGCCAGCAGTGTTACAGGACAAGAGACCCAGTACTTC.

Comments on this clone: One end of the junction does not line up with germline, which may come from a read error. This chain uses TRBV5-6 with TRBJ2-5, with 8 nucleotides matching TRBD2. This CDR3 contains 14 residues. Germline V gene lookup returns CDR1 SGHDT and CDR2 YYEEEE. The CDR3 sequence is CASSLGRAGEAQYF. CDR3 coding DNA: TGTGCCAGCAGCTTGGGGCGAGCGGGAGAGGCCCAGTACTTC.

This clone was seen a handful of times. This chain links TRBV5-1 with TRBJ2-1; D is ambiguous. Germline V gene sequence: CDR1 SGHRS, CDR2 YFSETQ. The V end was cut by 0 bases, the J end by 2 bases, with 6 bases between. The CDR3 length is 14 residues. CDR3 DNA: TGCGCCAGCAGCTTGGAGCCCACCTACAATGAGCAGTTCTTC. Protein product: CASSLEPTYNEQFF.

The V gene is TRBV9, the J gene TRBJ1-1, with 7 bases aligning to TRBD1. In germline, CDR1 is SGDLS, CDR2 YYNGEE. The V segment lost 3 bases and the J segment 1 base; nucleotides outside the gene matches: 6. The CDR3 extends over 15 amino acids. Here the CDR3 reads CASSATGWANTEAFF. The CDR3 region has the DNA TGTGCCAGCAGCGCGACAGGGTGGGCGAACACTGAAGCTTTCTTT.

The chain links TRBV18 to TRBJ1-5, with D perhaps matching TRBD1 (6 bases). Germline values: CDR1 KGHSH, CDR2 LQKENI. The CDR3 runs 14 residues. The ends were cut back, 3 bases at V and 2 bases at J, with 8 bases in the middle. This chain's CDR3 is CASSPGAGNQPQHF. The CDR3 DNA sequence: TGTGCCAGCTCACCGGGGGCGGGCAATCAGCCCCAGCATTTT. Using reference TRBV18 and TRBJ1-5 for the parts outside the CDR3, the full variable domain is NAGVMQNPRHLVRRRGQEARLRCSPMKGHSHVYWYRQLPEEGLKFMVYLQKENIIDESGMPKERFSAEFPKEGPSILRIQQVVRGDSAAYFCASSPGAGNQPQHFGDGTRLSIL.

The chain couples TRBV9 to TRBJ2-1; the D call may be TRBD1 or TRBD2 (5 bases each). The CDR3 contains 15 residues. V lost 1 base, J lost 0 bases, and 8 bases lay in between. Germline V gene lookup returns CDR1 SGDLS and CDR2 YYNGEE. The CDR3 nucleotides are TGTGCCAGCAGCGTATCGGGGACCTCCTACAATGAGCAGTTCTTC. This codes for CASSVSGTSYNEQFF.

V and J are TRBV6-5 and TRBJ2-3; possible D gene TRBD2, 6 bases. The CDR3 contains 14 residues. With 7 bases removed from V and 5 bases from J, the gap between germline ends came to 16 bases. Germline loops: CDR1 MNHEY, CDR2 SVGAGI. CDR3 bases: TGTGCCAGCATCACTACCCACGGGGGAGATACGCAGTATTTT. Protein sequence: CASITTHGGDTQYF.

This clone turned up a few times. The rearrangement uses TRBV5-1 and TRBJ2-2, with unresolved D. Germline V gene lookup returns CDR1 SGHRS and CDR2 YFSETQ. This CDR3 has 14 amino acids. V lost 7 bases and J 1 base, leaving 11 bases between the germline ends. DNA for the CDR3: TGCGCCAGCGGTGGCCCGGTGAACACCGGGGAGCTGTTTTTT. Its protein is CASGGPVNTGELFF.

The chain links TRBV19 to TRBJ2-3, with D perhaps matching TRBD2 (6 bases). The CDR3 is 14 residues long. The V end was cut by 4 bases, the J end by 0 bases, with 8 bases between. CDR1 and CDR2 (germline): LNHDA, SQIVND (reference sequence). The DNA for the CDR3 is TGTGCCAGTAGTACTGGGACTAGCACAGATACGCAGTATTTT. This sequence encodes CASSTGTSTDTQYF.

The chain couples TRBV12-3 or TRBV12-4 to TRBJ2-6; D is ambiguous. V was pared by 7 bases and J by 2 bases, with 6 bases between. This CDR3 spans 13 amino acids. For the CDR3, the DNA is TGTGCCAGCACCTGGACTGGGGCCAACGTCCTGACTTTC. Translated: CASTWTGANVLTF.

The chain joins TRBV4-2 to TRBJ1-2; D is unclear. Trimming took off 0 bases at V and 2 bases at J, with 10 bases between the two ends. The CDR3 length is 15 residues. Germline assignment: CDR1 LGHNA and CDR2 YNFKEQ. CDR3 sequence: CASSQDHTGNYGYTF. The CDR3 coding sequence is TGTGCCAGCAGCCAAGATCACACGGGAAACTATGGCTACACCTTC.

CDR3 loop: CASSVADTQYF. The CDR3 DNA sequence: TGTGCCAGCAGCGTAGCAGATACGCAGTATTTT. The chain carries TRBV9 and TRBJ2-3, with no clear D. There are 11 residues in the CDR3. Deletions cut 0 bases from V and 4 bases from J, with 0 bases between. The germline CDR1 and CDR2 sequences are SGDLS and YYNGEE.

This CDR3 is CATSRDFWYASEAFF. In DNA, the CDR3 is TGTGCCACCAGCAGAGATTTTTGGTACGCCTCTGAAGCTTTCTTT. The chain has TRBV15 and TRBJ1-1; D remains ambiguous. Germline-derived CDR1 and CDR2 are LNHNV and YYDKDF (reference sequence). The CDR3 has 15 amino acids. V was pared by 0 bases and J by 6 bases, with 14 bases between.

This rearrangement joins TRBV5-3 to TRBJ2-3; D unresolved. TRBV5-3 carries the ORF label, with uncertain function. The germline V and J ends were trimmed by 9 bases and 1 base, with 6 bases remaining between them. The CDR3 is 11 residues long. The CDR3, as DNA: TGTGCCATAACTTGCACAGATACGCAGTATTTT. Its translation: CAITCTDTQYF.

J is TRBJ2-7 and V is TRBV2, with 7 positions matching TRBD1. Germline V gene data show CDR1 as SNHLY and CDR2 as FYNNEI. This CDR3 is built from 15 residues. The junction had 11 bases not matched to a gene; V was cut back by 7 bases and J by 2 bases. CDR3 protein: CASNYRAGGPYEQYF. CDR3 bases: TGTGCCAGCAATTATAGGGCAGGGGGTCCCTACGAGCAGTACTTC.

For the CDR3, the DNA is TGTGCCAGCAGCTTGGGATACCTCTATGGCTACACCTTC. It translates to CASSLGYLYGYTF. The chain combines TRBV5-8 with TRBJ1-2, with D unclear. The CDR3 covers 13 residues. Germline V CDR1 and CDR2: SGHTS, YDEGEE. V lost 0 bases, J lost 4 bases, and 7 bases lay in between.

This chain joins TRBV9 and TRBJ2-2; perhaps TRBD2 as D (6 bases). Germline assignment: CDR1 SGDLS and CDR2 YYNGEE. This CDR3 has 15 residues. Deletions cut 0 bases from V and 3 bases from J, with 9 bases between. CDR3 bases: TGTGCCAGCAGCGTAGGGGGGACTTACACCGGGGAGCTGTTTTTT. It translates to CASSVGGTYTGELFF. The variable domain in full, with the rest retrieved from reference TRBV9 and TRBJ2-2, is DSGVTQTPKHLITATGQRVTLRCSPRSGDLSVYWYQQSLDQGLQFLIQYYNGEERAKGNILERFSAQQFPDLHSELNLSSLELGDSALYFCASSVGGTYTGELFFGEGSRLTVL.

This chain joins TRBV9 and TRBJ2-1; D unclear. Trimming pared 3 bases from V and 0 bases from J, leaving 10 bases between. The CDR3 is 15 residues long. Per the germline V gene, CDR1 is SGDLS and CDR2 is YYNGEE. The chain's CDR3 is CASSGGPSSYNEQFF. The DNA of the CDR3 is TGTGCCAGCAGCGGAGGACCAAGCTCCTACAATGAGCAGTTCTTC.